This T cell receptor beta chain was captured in a study of control samples from healthy donors and cancer patients. The data were produced by immunoSEQ multiplex PCR, yet TCRdb's version contains in-frame clones alone and is incomplete. The table has about 130,000 clones, roughly 92% seen once. V lost 3 bases and J lost 6; bases outside the gene matches: 10. CDR1 is KGHSH and CDR2 is LQKENI in the germline V gene. This CDR3 contains 15 residues. This clone was counted a single time. Input material: blood. This TCR derives from a man aged 18 to 30 in good health. V gene TRBV18 combines with J gene TRBJ1-2; 7 nucleotides match TRBD1. This chain's CDR3 is CASSPPATGVDGYTF. In DNA form, the CDR3 reads TGTGCCAGCTCACCTCCTGCTACAGGGGTAGATGGCTACACCTTC.